This entry is about one T cell receptor (beta chain). This clonotype was recorded a few times. This clone's antigen is unknown. The record has no base qualities; no much larger clone is one base away. Every donor was a healthy Caucasian. The twin cohort consisted of three pairs of female monozygotic twins, all aged about 18 to 29 years. Positive isolation kits from Invitrogen were used to isolate CD4+ and CD8+ T cell populations. This specimen belongs to a study of identical twins listed by TCRdb under 2016. Regarding the complete study: To test whether fetal clonotypes persist, the study used deep sequencing on TCR alpha and beta repertoires from monozygotic twins, unrelated adults of various ages, and cord blood. To rule out contamination, the twin experiments were replicated at different times with different library preparation protocols. The paper as a whole reports these results and caveats: Because the same donors could not be followed over many years, the conclusions relied on cross-sectional statistical analysis. Recombination models systematically underestimated out-of-frame TCR alpha sharing in monozygotic twins but agreed with sharing between unrelated individuals. Invariant T cells such as MAIT and iNKT could partly confound zero-insertion analyses, though diverse VJ usage argued against this for most clonotypes. Compared with coincidental sharing between unrelated individuals, out-of-frame TCR alpha sequences shared between twins had an excess of sequences with low generation probability. A weaker excess of twin sharing was found in beta out-of-frame sequences because the signal-to-noise ratio was lowered by fewer shared sequences. Abundant cord blood beta clonotypes had fewer insertions, young adult naive repertoires showed a similar but weaker trend, and memory repertoires showed no such trend.

Receptor libraries were prepared by 5' RACE. Sequenced on an Illumina HiSeq 2000. Template switching introduced a universal primer binding site; the final cDNA contained a unique molecular identifier, enabling accurate counting of TCR cDNA molecules. Specific primers in the conserved constant-segment region were used to synthesize first-strand cDNA for the TCR alpha and beta chains. To control for contamination, every cDNA library was double barcoded, receiving both a SMART-Mk sample barcode and Illumina barcodes. Two successive PCR steps introduced TruSeq adapter sequences along with Illumina sample barcodes. The TCR alpha and beta cDNA libraries were sequenced on the Illumina HiSeq platform using custom primers. The paper's data handling went like this. MiGEC processed the raw reads to extract unique molecular identifiers, while MiXCR was used to determine the CDR3 positions. For each individual, recombination models were inferred using an EM algorithm with the repgenHMM and IGoR tools. The analysis of shared clonotypes was done with the tcR package in R, with sharing normalized by the product of cloneset sizes. To study raw recombination free of thymic and clonal selection effects, out-of-frame nonproductive sequences were analyzed. TCRdb took the public reads, trimmed them with fastp at Q25, ran MiXCR for clone calling and kept in-frame beta chains. Every distinct CDR3 protein forms one entry, paired with its most common genes and DNA. Clone size and V and J calls follow TCRdb, not the original study. This sample gives approximately 190,000 distinct CDR3 sequences in total; 15% of them show up just once. Of the sample, 40% is held by the ten largest clones.

These data were likewise used in another study, on T cells expressing NK-cell markers. The second study, in turn, reports: TCR beta-chain repertoires were profiled in sorted CD3+CD56+NKG2C+, CD3+CD56+NKG2C- and CD3+CD56-NKG2C+ T-cell subsets from fewer than 10 donors. Seven of the eight sequenced donors were HCMV-seropositive and one was HCMV-seronegative. To restrict sorting to alphabetaTCR-expressing T cells, an anti-gammadeltaTCR antibody was added in several experiments. In roughly six donors, the dominant CD3+CD56+NKG2C+ clonotypes were among the top 10 CD8+ clonotypes and accounted for about 1.0-7.5% of CD8+ T cells. Those dominant clonotypes were again the most abundant among CD3+CD56-NKG2C+ cells in a handful of donors, at roughly 25-65%. Whether the expanded NKG2C-expressing T cell clones were specific for HCMV antigens was left unclear. Randomly selected healthy volunteers, three men and five women, were used as the eight sequenced donors. HCMV-specific IgG was detected in serum with a commercial ELISA kit to determine HCMV serostatus. MIGEC was used to demultiplex reads and group reads by UMI, and MiTCR was used to assemble and quantify clonotypes. To exclude erroneous sequences, any TCR cDNA sequence not supported by at least two reads was discarded. The tcR package was used for downstream repertoire analysis, with clonotypes matched between fractions based on CDR3 nucleotide sequence plus V segment. VDJmatch was used to annotate antigen specificity against VDJdb, with one amino acid substitution allowed in CDR3.

Source material: CD8+ T cells sorted from blood. This clonotype was obtained from a woman younger than 35 in good health.

The CDR3 region has the sequence CASRRTGTGELFF. The nucleotide sequence is TGTGCCAGCAGACGGACGGGCACCGGGGAGCTGTTTTTT. The V and J genes are TRBV6-4 and TRBJ2-2; the D gene assignment is ambiguous. CDR1 is given as MRHNA and CDR2 as SNTAGT, both from the germline V gene. V drops 6 bases and J drops 4 bases, leaving 9 bases in between. The CDR3, from cysteine to phenylalanine, totals 13 residues. CDR3 DNA only is kept here, 39 bases in frame from base 1.